The 12 T cell receptor beta chains below were found in one sample sequenced in a study of T cell repertoires in cytomegalovirus infection (dated by TCRdb to about 2019). TCRdb lists the instrument as Illumina HiSeq 1500. Starting from the raw public reads, TCRdb applied fastp trimming at Q25, assembled clones with MiXCR and retained in-frame beta chains. Merged by CDR3 protein, the rows form single entries marked with the most common genes and DNA. Here the sample has approximately 630,000 distinct CDR3 sequences; roughly 24% occur a single time. 7.5% to 9% of the sample comes from the top ten. The sequenced sample was CD8+ T cells from PBMCs. These receptors were taken from a human donor in good health (CMV status not recorded). Some clones in this sample may be carry-over from other donors' samples.

This chain's CDR3 is CAISDSELAGEGDTQYF. The DNA of the CDR3 is TGTGCCATCAGTGATTCGGAACTAGCGGGAGAGGGGGATACGCAGTATTTT. The chain links TRBV10-3 to TRBJ2-3, with 11 bases matching TRBD2. V was pared by 3 bases and J by 6 bases, with 11 bases of the junction left unmatched. The CDR3 length is 17 residues. Germline V gene sequence: CDR1 ENHRY, CDR2 SYGVKD.

The rearrangement links TRBV6-2 or TRBV6-3 to TRBJ2-7; 7 positions match TRBD1. CDR1 and CDR2 from the germline V gene are MNHEY and SVGEGT. V lost 0 bases to trimming and J lost 0 bases; unmatched junction nucleotides: 11. CDR3 length: 18 residues. CDR3 amino acids: CASSYSRQGPLLSYEQYF. The CDR3 nucleotides are TGTGCCAGCAGTTACTCGCGACAGGGACCACTCCTCTCCTACGAGCAGTACTTC.

This clonotype was picked up a small number of times. The V gene is TRBV28, the J gene TRBJ1-5; TRBD1 is a possible D gene (5 bases). Trimming removed 3 bases from V and 0 bases from J, with 12 bases in between. Germline loops: CDR1 MDHEN, CDR2 SYDVKM. The CDR3 sequence is 16 residues long. CDR3 DNA sequence: TGTGCCAGCAGTTTCTACAGGTCGATTAGCAATCAGCCCCAGCATTTT. Translation gives CASSFYRSISNQPQHF.

The genes are TRBV2 and TRBJ2-5; a weak D match, TRBD1 (6 bases). This CDR3 contains 12 residues. Trimming took 10 bases from V and 3 from J, leaving 12 bases between them. CDR1 and CDR2 from the germline V gene are SNHLY and FYNNEI. The DNA of the CDR3 is TGTGCCACCACGAGACAGGAAGAGACCCAGTACTTC. Its protein is CATTRQEETQYF. The variable domain in full, with the rest retrieved from reference TRBV2 and TRBJ2-5, is EPEVTQTPSHQVTQMGQEVILRCVPISNHLYFYWYRQILGQKVEFLVSFYNNEISEKSEIFDDQFSVERPDGSNFTLKIRSTKLEDSAMYFCATTRQEETQYFGPGTRLLVL.

This clonotype has more than one count but fewer than ten. The V call is TRBV20-1, the J call TRBJ1-1, with D uncertain. V lost 6 bases and J lost 1, with 15 bases in between. This CDR3 is 14 amino acids long. The germline V gene has CDR1 DFQATT and CDR2 SNEGSKA (reference sequence). DNA for the CDR3: TGCAGTGCCCCCGCCGGGGTGCGGAACACTGAAGCTTTCTTT. The encoded protein is CSAPAGVRNTEAFF.

The sample holds many counts of this clonotype. V and J are TRBV25-1 and TRBJ1-1; D unclear. The germline gives CDR1 MGHDK, CDR2 SYGVNS. The CDR3 has 17 amino acids. Trimming shortened V by 3 bases and J by 0 bases, and 17 bases separated the two germline ends. As DNA, the CDR3 is TGTGCCAGCAGTGAGACCCCACACACCCTTTTGAACACTGAAGCTTTCTTT. Translated, it gives CASSETPHTLLNTEAFF.

This clonotype has ten or more counts. The chain uses TRBV7-9 and TRBJ1-2; D perhaps matches TRBD1 (5 bases). The V gene lost 6 bases and the J gene lost 10 bases, with 24 bases spanning the gap. There are 15 residues in the CDR3. Germline V CDR1 and CDR2: SEHNR, FQNEAQ (reference sequence). CDR3 in amino acids: CASRPPTQATDFYTF. For the CDR3, the DNA is TGTGCCAGCAGGCCACCCACACAGGCGACGGACTTCTACACCTTC.

The J gene is TRBJ2-5, the V gene TRBV28; 8 bases align to TRBD1. Losses at the gene ends were 6 bases for V and 5 bases for J; bases not matched to a gene: 17. CDR3 size: 17 residues. The germline gives CDR1 MDHEN, CDR2 SYDVKM. The CDR3 reads CASSLRPGGNLVETQYF. CDR3 nucleotide sequence: TGTGCCAGCAGCCTCCGTCCAGGGGGCAACCTAGTTGAGACCCAGTACTTC.

J is TRBJ2-3 and V is TRBV4-1, with 8 bases lining up with TRBD1. Trimming at V came to 0 bases and at J to 3 bases, leaving 5 bases not matched to a gene. The germline gives CDR1 MGHRA, CDR2 YSYEKL. The CDR3 has 16 amino acids. CDR3 sequence reads: CASSQDGTGWTDTQYF. For the CDR3, the DNA is TGCGCCAGCAGCCAAGACGGGACAGGCTGGACAGATACGCAGTATTTT.

This clonotype was counted many times. The rearrangement joins TRBV7-6 to TRBJ2-2; D gene uncertain. The CDR3 runs to 14 residues. Germline loops: CDR1 SGHVS, CDR2 FNYEAQ. Between the trimmed V and J ends, which lost 1 base and 0 bases, there was a span of 3 bases. The CDR3 nucleotides read TGTGCCAGCAGCTTAGGAACGAACACCGGGGAGCTGTTTTTT. Its translation is CASSLGTNTGELFF.

This clonotype was counted a few times. The chain links TRBV6-5 to TRBJ1-1; D not certain. Trimming removed 2 bases at V and 2 bases at J, with 9 bases between. The CDR3 is made up of 14 amino acids. CDR1 is MNHEY, CDR2 SVGAGI, per germline. CDR3 coding DNA: TGTGCCAGCAGTTACCTCTACAGCAACACTGAAGCTTTCTTT. It is translated as CASSYLYSNTEAFF.

This clonotype has a single count. The CDR3 protein is CSAFKTAMNTEAFF. The DNA of the CDR3 is TGCAGTGCTTTCAAGACAGCCATGAACACTGAAGCTTTCTTT. V and J are TRBV20-1 and TRBJ1-1, with a weak D call TRBD1 (5 bases). From germline, CDR1 is DFQATT and CDR2 SNEGSKA (reference sequence). V lost 5 bases, J lost 0 bases, and 13 bases lay in between. CDR3 length: 14 residues.